The clone carrying this T cell receptor (beta chain) was seen more than once but under ten times. No antigen is known for it. This record belongs to a study of blood T cells in healthy people across ages. Overall study results and limits: PBMCs were not sorted, which prevented a conclusive comparison of naive versus antigen-experienced cells. Long-lived donors carried more naive CD4+ cells and greater diversity than aged donors. Per-million-T-cell TCR beta diversity fell roughly linearly with age.

The CDR3 runs 14 residues. V shed 5 bases and J shed 1 base, with 12 bases lying between them. Looked up from germline, CDR1 is PRHDT and CDR2 is FYEKMQ (reference sequence). The authors isolated at least 6 million PBMCs per sample. Using a J-beta primer mix together with a sample-barcoded 5' primer, a second PCR was run for roughly 7 to 11 cycles. TCRdb reanalysed the 5' RACE reads using MiXCR and keeps one entry per CDR3 protein. The table records hundreds of thousands of distinct CDR3 sequences, around 52% of them present only once. The sample was blood. V usage is TRBV13 and J usage is TRBJ2-7, with D perhaps TRBD1 (6 bases). This TCR came from a woman aged 80 or over in good health. The CDR3 DNA follows: TGTGCCAGCAGCCCCAGGGGACATTCCTACGAGCAGTACTTC. This sequence encodes CASSPRGHSYEQYF.